The 19 T cell receptor beta chains below all came from one sample that was sequenced in a study of T cells in Graves' hyperthyroidism and ophthalmopathy. RNA transcripts yielded amplified TCR beta CDR3 regions. In the first-round RT-PCR of the TCR CDR3, the HTBI primer set was used. In TCRdb, the multiplex PCR reads were re-called with MiXCR into one record per CDR3 protein. The data show hundreds of thousands of distinct CDR3 sequences, more than 15% seen once. Specimen: blood. All receptors derive from a woman aged 18-29 years with Graves' hyperthyroidism.

This clonotype was seen repeatedly, ten times or more. The DNA of the CDR3 is TGCAGTGCTAGAGATGGGTCCTACACCGGGGAGCTGTTTTTT. Protein: CSARDGSYTGELFF. V is TRBV20-1 and J is TRBJ2-2, with D unclear. Germline V gene sequence: CDR1 DFQATT, CDR2 SNEGSKA (reference sequence). Trimming left V 0 bases short and J 3 bases short, with 8 bases between. CDR3 length equals 14 residues.

This clonotype was recorded at least ten times. V usage is TRBV7-8 and J usage is TRBJ2-7; a possible D gene is TRBD1 (6 bases). CDR1 and CDR2 from the germline V gene are SGHVS and FQNEAQ. The V gene lost 2 bases and the J gene lost 2 bases, with 10 bases spanning the gap. CDR3 length: 14 amino acids. The CDR3 sequence is CASSLRDKTYEQYF. Written as DNA, the CDR3 is TGTGCCAGCAGCTTACGGGACAAGACCTACGAGCAGTACTTC.

This clonotype was seen a few times. DNA of the CDR3: TGCAGCGTCGACGGACTTGCCTCTGAAGCTTTCTTT. Encoded protein: CSVDGLASEAFF. This chain links TRBV29-1 with TRBJ1-1; D is unclear. Germline V gene lookup returns CDR1 SQVTM and CDR2 ANQGSEA. V was shortened by 6 bases and J by 6 bases, with 14 bases between the two germline ends. CDR3 size: 12 residues.

This clonotype was detected many times. This chain links TRBV2 with TRBJ2-1; 9 bases are shared with TRBD1. Germline-derived CDR1 and CDR2 are SNHLY and FYNNEI. CDR3 length: 14 amino acids. The trim removed 8 bases at V and 6 bases at J, leaving 8 bases unmatched. The CDR3 region has the DNA TGTGCCAGCCAATACAGGGGGCTTGGCAATGAGCAGTTCTTC. Translation gives CASQYRGLGNEQFF. Based on the CDR3 plus reference TRBV2 and TRBJ2-1, the full variable domain is EPEVTQTPSHQVTQMGQEVILRCVPISNHLYFYWYRQILGQKVEFLVSFYNNEISEKSEIFDDQFSVERPDGSNFTLKIRSTKLEDSAMYFCASQYRGLGNEQFFGPGTRLTVL.

This clonotype appeared many times. This chain joins TRBV6-5 and TRBJ2-7, with D perhaps TRBD2 (5 bases). The germline V gene encodes CDR1 MNHEY and CDR2 SVGAGI. The CDR3 runs to 14 residues. V was pared by 2 bases and J by 2 bases, with 10 bases between. CDR3 region: CASSYNRGTYEQYF. CDR3 DNA: TGTGCCAGCAGTTACAATCGGGGAACCTACGAGCAGTACTTC.

This clonotype was seen ten or more times. The chain links TRBV12-3 or TRBV12-4 to TRBJ1-2, with D unresolved. The CDR3 consists of 15 residues. V lost 3 bases, J lost 6 bases, and 17 bases lay in between. The CDR3 reads CASSFTGRARDGYTF. The CDR3 coding sequence is TGTGCCAGCAGTTTCACCGGACGGGCCCGGGATGGCTACACCTTC.

This clonotype has a count of ten or more. The chain recombines TRBV28 with TRBJ1-1; 8 bases match TRBD1. This CDR3 has 15 amino acids. V lost 5 bases to trimming and J lost 8 bases; unmatched junction nucleotides: 13. Germline V CDR1 and CDR2: MDHEN, SYDVKM. CDR3 residues: CASSLIPSGTGEAFF. The CDR3 coding sequence is TGTGCCAGCAGTCTAATCCCCTCCGGGACAGGCGAAGCTTTCTTT.

The V call is TRBV20-1, the J call TRBJ1-2; D not resolved. The V gene's germline CDR1 is DFQATT and CDR2 SNEGSKA (reference sequence). This CDR3 is 13 amino acids long. Trimming stripped 4 bases from V and 4 bases from J, with 13 bases between. In DNA, the CDR3 is TGCAGTGCTACCCATCAGGTTCTCTATGGCTACACCTTC. As protein: CSATHQVLYGYTF.

This chain connects TRBV5-1 to TRBJ2-3; 10 bases align to TRBD2. J lost 1 base, V lost 3 bases, and 5 bases had no gene match. This CDR3 is built from 16 residues. CDR1 is SGHRS and CDR2 is YFSETQ in the germline V gene. CDR3 sequence reads: CASSSQSGGGTDTQYF. The CDR3 coding sequence is TGCGCCAGCAGCTCCCAGAGCGGGGGGGGCACAGATACGCAGTATTTT.

This clonotype was picked up many times. This chain uses TRBV24-1 with TRBJ1-1; D is undetermined. The V gene lost 10 bases and the J gene lost 1 base, with 12 bases spanning the gap. The germline V gene has CDR1 KGHDR and CDR2 SFDVKD. The CDR3 contains 13 residues. The CDR3 DNA is TGTGCCACGAGCTCGACTTCGAACACTGAAGCTTTCTTT. It encodes CATSSTSNTEAFF.

This clonotype was observed at least ten times. CDR3 protein: CATSRDRGNSNQPQHF. The CDR3 nucleotides are TGTGCCACCAGCAGAGATAGGGGAAATAGCAATCAGCCCCAGCATTTT. The genes are TRBV15 and TRBJ1-5; the D gene is possibly TRBD1 (5 bases). Deletions cut 0 bases from V and 0 bases from J, with 9 bases between. Germline values: CDR1 LNHNV, CDR2 YYDKDF (reference sequence). CDR3 size: 16 residues.

Ten or more counts support this clonotype. The chain couples TRBV11-2 to TRBJ2-1; D is unclear. Trimming removed 6 bases at V and 9 bases at J, with 15 bases between. Germline V CDR1 and CDR2: SGHAT, FQNNGV. The CDR3 runs to 13 residues. CDR3 DNA sequence: TGTGCCAGCAGTCATAACTTCCAGGTTGAGCAGTTCTTC. Its translation: CASSHNFQVEQFF.

The chain employs TRBV10-3 and TRBJ2-7, with 7 nucleotides matching TRBD1. Germline V gene data show CDR1 as ENHRY and CDR2 as SYGVKD. The junction had 4 bases not matched to a gene; V was cut back by 9 bases and J by 2 bases. The CDR3 contains 12 residues. The CDR3 loop reads CAISDRTYEQYF. The DNA for the CDR3 is TGTGCCATTTCGGACAGGACCTACGAGCAGTACTTC.

The V call is TRBV28, the J call TRBJ1-4, with D perhaps matching TRBD1 (5 bases). The germline gives CDR1 MDHEN, CDR2 SYDVKM. CDR3 size: 15 residues. The V and J ends lost 3 bases and 7 bases respectively, with 15 bases between them. DNA of the CDR3: TGTGCCAGCAGTTTTTCGGCAGGGCGGACTGAAAAACTGTTTTTT. This codes for CASSFSAGRTEKLFF.

This clonotype has a count of ten or more. V usage is TRBV2 and J usage is TRBJ1-4, with 12 bases lining up with TRBD1. Germline CDR1 is SNHLY and CDR2 is FYNNEI. This CDR3 region has 14 residues. The V segment lost 7 bases and the J segment 8 bases; nucleotides outside the gene matches: 5. The CDR3 DNA follows: TGTGCCAGCATCCGGGACAGGGGGCAAGAAAAACTGTTTTTT. As protein: CASIRDRGQEKLFF.

This clonotype was recorded many times. This chain uses TRBV11-2 with TRBJ1-6; tentative D call: TRBD1 (5 bases). This CDR3 has 15 amino acids. The germline CDR1 and CDR2 sequences are SGHAT and FQNNGV. The V end was cut by 5 bases, the J end by 8 bases, with 16 bases between. In nucleotides, the CDR3 is TGTGCCAGCAGCATCAGGGACGGGCGGGATTCACCCCTCCACTTT. This translates into CASSIRDGRDSPLHF.

This clonotype was counted many times. The chain couples TRBV5-1 to TRBJ2-7, with D perhaps matching TRBD1 or TRBD2 (5 bases each). CDR1 and CDR2 (germline): SGHRS, YFSETQ. V lost 5 bases to trimming and J lost 3 bases, with 9 bases between them. This CDR3 comprises 12 residues. CDR3 residues: CASRGDDYEQYF. CDR3 nucleotides: TGCGCCAGCAGGGGGGATGACTACGAGCAGTACTTC.

This clonotype was detected ten times or more. The rearrangement joins TRBV5-1 to TRBJ2-1; 8 nucleotides line up with TRBD1. The V and J ends lost 3 bases and 9 bases, in that order; junction bases with no gene match: 11. From germline, CDR1 is SGHRS and CDR2 YFSETQ. The CDR3 contains 15 residues. The CDR3 here is CASSSETGDMSEQFF. CDR3 nucleotide sequence: TGCGCCAGCAGCTCCGAGACAGGGGATATGAGTGAGCAGTTCTTC.

This clonotype appeared a few times. Since no conserved phenylalanine or tryptophan closes the CDR3, a read error is the likely cause. The chain couples TRBV3-1 to TRBJ2-7; a weak D match, TRBD2 (6 bases). Germline V lookup: CDR1 LGHDT, CDR2 YNNKEL (reference sequence). The CDR3 length is 13 residues. Trimming removed 5 bases at V and 1 base at J, with 9 bases between. Here the CDR3 reads CASSKGLSYEQYL. The DNA for the CDR3 is TGTGCCAGCAGCAAGGGACTGTCCTACGAGCAGTACCTC.